This T cell receptor beta chain stems from a study of human T cells and chemical hapten exposure. Time point denoted: patch test 2, 6 weeks after DPC sensitization. Treatment meaning: therapeutic diphenylcyclopropenone sensitization with weekly scalp DPC. The V and J ends lost 4 bases and 4 bases, in that order; junction bases with no gene match: 4. Germline V gene lookup returns CDR1 MNHEY and CDR2 SVGAGI. The CDR3 contains 13 residues. TCRdb analysed the RACE reads with MiXCR anew, one entry per CDR3 protein. The sample records 70,000 to 90,000 distinct CDR3 sequences, less than 11% being singletons.

The sample here was whole blood, taken in connection with sensitization to the hapten diphenylcyclopropenone (DPC). The sequence was collected from a woman in her fifties or sixties with alopecia areata. Some clones in this sample may be carry-over from other donors' samples. The chain combines TRBV6-5 with TRBJ2-7; TRBD1 matches at 7 bases. The chain's CDR3 is CASSLGQEYEQYF. CDR3 nucleotides: TGTGCCAGCAGTTTAGGACAGGAGTACGAGCAGTACTTC.